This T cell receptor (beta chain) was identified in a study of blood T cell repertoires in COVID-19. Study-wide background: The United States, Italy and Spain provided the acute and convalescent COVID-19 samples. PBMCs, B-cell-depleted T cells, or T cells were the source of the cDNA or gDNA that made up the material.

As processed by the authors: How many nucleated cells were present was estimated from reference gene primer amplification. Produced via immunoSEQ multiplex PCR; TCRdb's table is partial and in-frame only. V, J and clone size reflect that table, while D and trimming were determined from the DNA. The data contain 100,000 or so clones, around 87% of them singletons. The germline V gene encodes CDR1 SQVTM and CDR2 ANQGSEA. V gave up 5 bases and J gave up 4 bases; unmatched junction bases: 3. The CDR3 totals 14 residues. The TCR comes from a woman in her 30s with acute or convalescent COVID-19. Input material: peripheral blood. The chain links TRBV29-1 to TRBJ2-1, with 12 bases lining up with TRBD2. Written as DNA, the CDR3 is TGCAGCGTTCGTGGGACTAGCGGGTACAATGAGCAGTTCTTC. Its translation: CSVRGTSGYNEQFF.